The rows below give T cell receptor beta chains drawn from one sample of a study of blood T cell repertoires in COVID-19. Generated by immunoSEQ multiplex PCR, the TCRdb table keeps only in-frame clones and is missing some. The data show 180,000 or so clones, 80% seen once. The specimen sequenced was PBMCs or T cells enriched from blood (not recorded which). Receptor source: a man aged 55 to 70 who had been exposed to COVID-19. Both conserved end residues are part of each CDR3. Fields, in order: clone size, J gene, V gene, D gene, CDR3 protein, CDR3 DNA. D genes are given only for firm matches. A clone size is listed for some rows: how often the clone was seen (once, few, many), or a class if it is expanded.

-	TRBJ2-1	TRBV7-2	TRBD2	CASSSRPPTSGGHNEQFF	TGTGCCAGCAGCTCCCGCCCCCCCACTAGCGGGGGCCACAATGAGCAGTTCTTC
-	TRBJ1-2	TRBV6-5	-	CASSRGTNYGYTF	TGTGCCAGCAGCCGCGGGACGAACTATGGCTACACCTTC
few	TRBJ2-1	TRBV12-5	-	CASGLFLTYNEQFF	TGTGCTAGTGGTTTGTTTTTAACCTACAATGAGCAGTTCTTC
-	TRBJ1-2	TRBV10-1	-	CASSEGQGLGYTF	TGCGCCAGCAGTGAGGGTCAGGGCCTGGGCTACACCTTC
-	TRBJ2-7	TRBV7-2	TRBD1	CASSFTGTGSGEQYF	TGTGCCAGCAGCTTCACCGGGACAGGGTCAGGGGAGCAGTACTTC
-	TRBJ2-1	TRBV27	-	CASSQVPLLAGRLREQFF	TGTGCCAGCAGCCAGGTCCCCCTATTGGCGGGACGTCTTAGGGAGCAGTTCTTC
-	TRBJ2-1	TRBV9	-	CASSVATEGNEQFF	TGTGCCAGCAGCGTAGCTACCGAGGGCAATGAGCAGTTCTTC
once	TRBJ2-2	TRBV11-2	TRBD2	CASSLVPSGRITGELFF	TGTGCCAGCAGCTTAGTACCTAGCGGGAGAATCACCGGGGAGCTGTTTTTT
-	TRBJ2-3	TRBV24-1	TRBD1	CATSDPDRVGPDTQYF	TGTGCCACCAGTGACCCGGACAGGGTTGGCCCAGATACGCAGTATTTT
-	TRBJ1-1	TRBV7-2	TRBD1	CASSLGQGTREAFF	TGTGCCAGCAGCTTAGGACAGGGGACGCGTGAAGCTTTCTTT
once	TRBJ2-3	TRBV7-9	TRBD2	CAGEGGRALDTQYF	TGTGCCGGCGAGGGCGGGAGGGCCTTAGATACGCAGTATTTT
-	TRBJ1-2	TRBV9	TRBD1	CASSITRQGALNYGYTF	TGTGCCAGCAGCATAACCAGACAGGGGGCCCTAAACTATGGCTACACCTTC
few	TRBJ2-2	TRBV7-2	-	CASSLYGSGELFF	TGTGCCAGCAGCTTATACGGGAGCGGGGAGCTGTTTTTT
-	TRBJ1-1	TRBV5-1	TRBD1	CASSLATGATEAFF	TGCGCCAGCAGCTTGGCGACAGGGGCCACTGAAGCTTTCTTT
once	TRBJ2-7	TRBV5-1	TRBD1	CASSSPGQGAGEQYF	TGCGCCAGCAGCTCTCCGGGACAGGGGGCCGGGGAGCAGTACTTC
-	TRBJ1-5	TRBV21-1	-	CASSQLFGSNQPQHF	TGTGCCAGCAGTCAATTGTTCGGGAGCAATCAGCCCCAGCATTTT
-	TRBJ2-7	TRBV27	TRBD1	CASSSDRAYEQYF	TGTGCCAGCAGTTCCGACAGGGCCTACGAGCAGTACTTC
-	TRBJ2-5	TRBV5-1	TRBD1	CASSPDRGETQYF	TGCGCCAGCAGCCCCGACAGGGGAGAGACCCAGTACTTC
-	TRBJ1-4	TRBV5-1	TRBD1	CASRYQTGGDEKLFF	TGCGCCAGCAGGTACCAGACAGGGGGAGATGAAAAACTGTTTTTT
-	TRBJ1-1	TRBV5-4	-	CASSPRAQTDSVEAFF	TGTGCCAGCAGCCCCAGAGCCCAGACAGACAGTGTTGAAGCTTTCTTT
-	TRBJ2-7	TRBV6-2/TRBV6-3	TRBD2	CASSRTSGRGSYEQYF	TGTGCCAGCAGTCGTACTAGCGGGAGAGGGTCTTACGAGCAGTACTTC
once	TRBJ1-4	TRBV27	-	CASTPRRSSTNEKLFF	TGTGCCAGCACCCCAAGGAGATCTTCAACTAATGAAAAACTGTTTTTT
-	TRBJ2-3	TRBV15	TRBD1	CATSRDQGQRTDTQYF	TGTGCCACCAGCAGAGACCAGGGACAGCGCACAGATACGCAGTATTTT
-	TRBJ1-3	TRBV18	TRBD1	CASSLSLTGDYSGNTIYF	TGTGCCAGCTCACTGAGCTTGACAGGGGACTACTCTGGAAACACCATATATTTT
once	TRBJ2-7	TRBV5-1	TRBD1	CASSLRDRDYEQYF	TGCGCCAGCAGCTTAAGGGACAGGGATTACGAGCAGTACTTC
-	TRBJ1-4	TRBV28	TRBD1	CASSRDRGDEKLFF	TGTGCCAGCAGCCGGGACAGGGGGGATGAAAAACTGTTTTTT
many	TRBJ2-7	TRBV15	TRBD2	CATRMGGDPYEQYF	TGTGCCACCAGAATGGGGGGGGATCCCTACGAGCAGTACTTC
-	TRBJ1-3	TRBV3-1/TRBV3-2	TRBD1	CASSQDRLSGNTIYF	TGTGCCAGCAGTCAGGACAGGCTCTCTGGAAACACCATATATTTT
few	TRBJ2-7	TRBV4-2	TRBD2	CASSQASGTSGSYEQYF	TGTGCCAGCAGCCAAGCGTCTGGGACTAGCGGGAGTTACGAGCAGTACTTC
few	TRBJ1-4	TRBV5-4	-	CASSLGDRFNEKLFF	TGTGCCAGCAGCTTGGGTGACAGGTTTAATGAAAAACTGTTTTTT
-	TRBJ1-1	TRBV7-2	-	CASSLGSGAGRGEAFF	TGTGCCAGCAGCTTAGGTTCTGGGGCAGGGCGGGGTGAAGCTTTCTTT
-	TRBJ2-1	TRBV30	-	CAWTGMGVGNEQFF	TGTGCCTGGACCGGTATGGGAGTAGGCAATGAGCAGTTCTTC